The source of this T cell receptor (beta chain) is a study of PD-1 blockade in classical Hodgkin lymphoma. The study, taken as a whole, reports: Reports described newly diagnosed patients as having lower baseline TCR diversity than healthy donors. Patients starting nivolumab under 1 year after ASCT were excluded. The diversity seen at baseline in complete responders resembled that of newly diagnosed patients.

A note on this clone: Its matching antigen is unknown.

Clones were read by immunoSEQ multiplex PCR, and TCRdb kept only the in-frame ones, dropping some. The repertoire includes some 35,000 clones, more than 80% of them detected once, and around 0.21% sits in the top ten. With no exception, relapse followed autologous stem cell transplantation in all patients, and brentuximab vedotin exposure varied. Magnetic negative selection purified CD4+ T cells from thawed PBMCs. The receptor's source is a human donor with classical Hodgkin lymphoma. This sample comprised CD4+ T cells from blood, obtained at baseline.

Here the CDR3 DNA reads TGTGCCAGCAGTTACTCGACTGGGACAGGGTTCTACGAGCAGTACTTC. This gives the protein CASSYSTGTGFYEQYF. This chain links TRBV6-5 with TRBJ2-7, with TRBD1 matching 9 bases. The germline V gene encodes CDR1 MNHEY and CDR2 SVGAGI. This CDR3 contains 16 residues. J gave up 3 bases and V 0 bases, and 6 bases lay outside the gene matches.